A single sample is the source of the 5 T cell receptor beta chains below, sequenced in a study of blood T cell repertoires in COVID-19. Assay: immunoSEQ multiplex PCR; the TCRdb copy retains only in-frame clones and omits some. The sample yields 50,000 or so clones, under 95% seen once. The sequenced material came from peripheral blood. These receptors all stem from a human donor in a cohort sampled during active COVID-19.

The chain employs TRBV11-3 and TRBJ2-1; 10 bases match TRBD2. Trimming cost V 5 bases and J 0 bases; bases outside gene matches: 13. The V gene's germline CDR1 is SGHNT and CDR2 YENEEA. The CDR3 length is 19 residues. The CDR3 spells CASSPPPGSGRYSYNEQFF. Here the CDR3 DNA reads TGTGCCAGCAGCCCCCCCCCGGGTAGCGGGAGGTACTCCTACAATGAGCAGTTCTTC.

In its sample, this clone was seen a few times. V usage is TRBV11-2 and J usage is TRBJ2-7; 8 positions match TRBD1. CDR1 and CDR2 (germline): SGHAT, FQNNGV. Unmatched junction bases numbered 4, after V lost 4 bases and J lost 2 bases. The CDR3 consists of 14 residues. CDR3 amino acids: CASSSDRVAYEQYV. CDR3 in DNA: TGTGCCAGCAGCTCGGACAGGGTGGCCTACGAGCAGTACGTC.

This chain uses TRBV15 with TRBJ2-1, with 10 nucleotides matching TRBD2. Germline loops: CDR1 LNHNV, CDR2 YYDKDF (reference sequence). This CDR3 contains 15 residues. V dropped 0 bases and J dropped 11; count of bases not matched to a gene: 7. In DNA form, the CDR3 reads TGTGCCACCAGCAGAGATGGGCTAGCGGGAGTTAAGCAGTTCTTC. Translation: CATSRDGLAGVKQFF.

The chain recombines TRBV15 with TRBJ2-7, with D possibly matching TRBD2 (7 bases). Trimming shortened V by 3 bases and J by 2 bases, and 17 bases separated the two germline ends. Germline V gene lookup returns CDR1 LNHNV and CDR2 YYDKDF (reference sequence). This CDR3 has 16 amino acids. The DNA of the CDR3 is TGTGCCACCAGCAGGTCTCTGGGGGGGCGCCCCTACGAGCAGTACGTC. This translates into CATSRSLGGRPYEQYV.

The V and J genes are TRBV25-1 and TRBJ2-1; a weak D match, TRBD1 (5 bases). The germline V gene has CDR1 MGHDK and CDR2 SYGVNS. The V end was cut by 11 bases, the J end by 8 bases, with 16 bases between. The CDR3 is 12 amino acids. CDR3 region: CAPPRVCDEQFF. As DNA, the CDR3 is TGTGCCCCACCCAGGGTGTGCGATGAGCAGTTCTTC.